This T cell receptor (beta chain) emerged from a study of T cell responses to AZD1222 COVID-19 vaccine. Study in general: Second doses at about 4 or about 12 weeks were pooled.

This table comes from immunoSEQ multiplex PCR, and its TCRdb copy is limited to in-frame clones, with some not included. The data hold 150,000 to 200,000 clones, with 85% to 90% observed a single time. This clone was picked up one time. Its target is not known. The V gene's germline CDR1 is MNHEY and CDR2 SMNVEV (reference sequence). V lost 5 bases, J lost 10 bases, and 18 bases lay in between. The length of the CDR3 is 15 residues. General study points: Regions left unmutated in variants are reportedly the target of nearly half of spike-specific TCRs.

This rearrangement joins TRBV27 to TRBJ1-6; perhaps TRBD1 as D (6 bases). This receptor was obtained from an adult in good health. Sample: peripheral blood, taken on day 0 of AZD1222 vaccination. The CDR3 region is CASSTASGGLSPLHF. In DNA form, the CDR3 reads TGTGCCAGCAGTACAGCTTCGGGGGGCTTGTCACCCCTCCACTTT.